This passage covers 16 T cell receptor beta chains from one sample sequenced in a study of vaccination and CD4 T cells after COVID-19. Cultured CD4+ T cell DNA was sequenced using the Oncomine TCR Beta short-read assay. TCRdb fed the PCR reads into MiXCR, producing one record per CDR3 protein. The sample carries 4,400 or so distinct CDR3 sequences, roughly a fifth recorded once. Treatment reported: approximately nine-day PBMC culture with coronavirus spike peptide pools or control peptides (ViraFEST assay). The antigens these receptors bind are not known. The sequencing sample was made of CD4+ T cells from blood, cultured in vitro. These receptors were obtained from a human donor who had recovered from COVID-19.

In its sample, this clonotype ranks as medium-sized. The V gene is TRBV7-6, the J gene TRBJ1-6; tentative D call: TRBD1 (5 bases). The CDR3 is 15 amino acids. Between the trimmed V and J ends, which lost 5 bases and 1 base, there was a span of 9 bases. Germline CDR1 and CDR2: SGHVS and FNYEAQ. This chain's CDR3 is CASSPGLSYNSPLHF. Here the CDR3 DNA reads TGTGCCAGCAGCCCGGGACTTTCCTATAATTCACCCCTCCACTTT.

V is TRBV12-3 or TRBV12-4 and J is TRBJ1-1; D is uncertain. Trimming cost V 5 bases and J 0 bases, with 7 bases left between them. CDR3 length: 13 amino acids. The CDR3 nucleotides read TGTGCCAGCAGTCTCCTCATGAACACTGAAGCTTTCTTT. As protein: CASSLLMNTEAFF.

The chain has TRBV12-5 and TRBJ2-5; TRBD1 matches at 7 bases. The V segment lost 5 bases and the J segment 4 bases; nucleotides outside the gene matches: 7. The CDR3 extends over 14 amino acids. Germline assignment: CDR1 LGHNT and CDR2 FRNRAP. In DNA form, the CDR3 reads TGTGCTAGTGGTCCTCCATCAGGGGGAGAGACCCAGTACTTC. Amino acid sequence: CASGPPSGGETQYF.

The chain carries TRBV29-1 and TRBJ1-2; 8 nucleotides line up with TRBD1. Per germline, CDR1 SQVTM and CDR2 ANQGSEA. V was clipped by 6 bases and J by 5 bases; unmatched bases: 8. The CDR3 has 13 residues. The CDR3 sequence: CSVHGTGSYGYTF. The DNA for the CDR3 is TGCAGCGTCCACGGGACAGGTTCTTATGGCTACACCTTC. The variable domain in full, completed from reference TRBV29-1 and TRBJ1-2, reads SAVISQKPSRDICQRGTSLTIQCQVDSQVTMMFWYRQQPGQSLTLIATANQGSEATYESGFVIDKFPISRPNLTFSTLTVSNMSPEDSSIYLCSVHGTGSYGYTFGSGTRLTVV.

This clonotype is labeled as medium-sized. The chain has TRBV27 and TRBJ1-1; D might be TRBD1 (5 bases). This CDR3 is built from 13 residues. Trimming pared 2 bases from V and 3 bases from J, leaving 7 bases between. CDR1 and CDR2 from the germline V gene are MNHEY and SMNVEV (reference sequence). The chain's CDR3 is CASSLGADTEAFF. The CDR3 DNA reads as TGTGCCAGCAGTTTAGGGGCGGACACTGAAGCTTTCTTT.

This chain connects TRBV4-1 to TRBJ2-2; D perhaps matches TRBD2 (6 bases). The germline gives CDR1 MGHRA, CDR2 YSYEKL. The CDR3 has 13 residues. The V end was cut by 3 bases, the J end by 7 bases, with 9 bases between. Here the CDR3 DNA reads TGCGCCAGCAGCCAGGGACTTGTCGGGGAGCTGTTTTTT. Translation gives CASSQGLVGELFF.

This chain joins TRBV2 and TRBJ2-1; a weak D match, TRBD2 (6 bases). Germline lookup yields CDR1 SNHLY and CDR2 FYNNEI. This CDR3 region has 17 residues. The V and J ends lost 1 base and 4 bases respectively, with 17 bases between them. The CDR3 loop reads CASSEDQWGELYNEQFF. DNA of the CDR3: TGTGCCAGCAGTGAAGATCAGTGGGGGGAGCTATACAATGAGCAGTTCTTC.

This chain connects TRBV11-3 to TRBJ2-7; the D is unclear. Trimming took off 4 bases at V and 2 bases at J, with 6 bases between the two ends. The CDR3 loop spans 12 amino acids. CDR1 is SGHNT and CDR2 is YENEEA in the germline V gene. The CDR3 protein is CASSSAPYEQYF. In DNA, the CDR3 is TGTGCCAGCAGCTCGGCGCCCTACGAGCAGTACTTC.

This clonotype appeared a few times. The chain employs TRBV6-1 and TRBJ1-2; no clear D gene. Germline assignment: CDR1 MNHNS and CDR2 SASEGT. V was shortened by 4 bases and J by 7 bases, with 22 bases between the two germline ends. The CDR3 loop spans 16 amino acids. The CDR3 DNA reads TGTGCCAGCAGTGGAGTCAACCGGGAAGACGGTCGTGGCTACACCTTC. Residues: CASSGVNREDGRGYTF.

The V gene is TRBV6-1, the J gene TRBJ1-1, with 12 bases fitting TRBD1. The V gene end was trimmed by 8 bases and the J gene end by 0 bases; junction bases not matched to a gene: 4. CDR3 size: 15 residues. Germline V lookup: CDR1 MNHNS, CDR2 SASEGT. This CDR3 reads CASGGQGALNTEAFF. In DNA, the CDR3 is TGTGCCAGCGGGGGACAGGGGGCTTTGAACACTGAAGCTTTCTTT.

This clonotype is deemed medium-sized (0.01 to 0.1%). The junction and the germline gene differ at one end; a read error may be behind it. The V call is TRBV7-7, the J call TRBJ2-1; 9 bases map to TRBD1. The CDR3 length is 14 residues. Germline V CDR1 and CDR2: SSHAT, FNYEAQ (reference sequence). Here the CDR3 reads CASSQGTGLDEQFF. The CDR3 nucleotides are TGTGCTAGCAGCCAAGGGACAGGGTTGGATGAGCAGTTCTTC.

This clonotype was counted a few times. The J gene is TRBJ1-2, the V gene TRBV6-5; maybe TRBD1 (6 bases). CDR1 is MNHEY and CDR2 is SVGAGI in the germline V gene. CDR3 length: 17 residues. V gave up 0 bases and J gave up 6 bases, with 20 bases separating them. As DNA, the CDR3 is TGTGCCAGCAGTTACTCCGGGGGGGGCCTTACCTCGGATGGCTACACCTTC. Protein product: CASSYSGGGLTSDGYTF.

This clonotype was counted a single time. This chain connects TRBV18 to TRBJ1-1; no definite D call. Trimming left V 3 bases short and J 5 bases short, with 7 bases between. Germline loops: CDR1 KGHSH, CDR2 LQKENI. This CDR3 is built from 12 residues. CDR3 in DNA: TGTGCCAGCTCACCTACTATGACTGAAGCTTTCTTT. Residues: CASSPTMTEAFF.

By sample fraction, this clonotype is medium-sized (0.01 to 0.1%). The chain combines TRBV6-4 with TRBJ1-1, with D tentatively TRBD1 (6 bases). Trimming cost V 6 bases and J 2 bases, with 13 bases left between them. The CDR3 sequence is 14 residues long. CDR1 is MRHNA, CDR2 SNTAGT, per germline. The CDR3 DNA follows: TGTGCCAGCAGCCCAGAAGGGGGAAACACTGAAGCTTTCTTT. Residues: CASSPEGGNTEAFF.

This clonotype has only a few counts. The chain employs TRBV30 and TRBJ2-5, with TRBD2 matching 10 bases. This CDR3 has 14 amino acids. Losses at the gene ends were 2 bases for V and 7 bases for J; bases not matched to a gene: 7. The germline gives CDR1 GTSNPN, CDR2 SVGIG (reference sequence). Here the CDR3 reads CAWSSSGGRGTQYF. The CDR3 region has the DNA TGTGCCTGGAGTAGTAGCGGGGGGCGAGGGACCCAGTACTTC.

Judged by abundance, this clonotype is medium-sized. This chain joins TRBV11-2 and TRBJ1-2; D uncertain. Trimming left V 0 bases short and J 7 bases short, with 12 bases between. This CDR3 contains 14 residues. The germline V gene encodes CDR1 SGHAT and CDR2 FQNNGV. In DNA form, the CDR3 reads TGTGCCAGCAGCTTAGATAACGCAGTTATTGGCTACACCTTC. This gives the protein CASSLDNAVIGYTF.